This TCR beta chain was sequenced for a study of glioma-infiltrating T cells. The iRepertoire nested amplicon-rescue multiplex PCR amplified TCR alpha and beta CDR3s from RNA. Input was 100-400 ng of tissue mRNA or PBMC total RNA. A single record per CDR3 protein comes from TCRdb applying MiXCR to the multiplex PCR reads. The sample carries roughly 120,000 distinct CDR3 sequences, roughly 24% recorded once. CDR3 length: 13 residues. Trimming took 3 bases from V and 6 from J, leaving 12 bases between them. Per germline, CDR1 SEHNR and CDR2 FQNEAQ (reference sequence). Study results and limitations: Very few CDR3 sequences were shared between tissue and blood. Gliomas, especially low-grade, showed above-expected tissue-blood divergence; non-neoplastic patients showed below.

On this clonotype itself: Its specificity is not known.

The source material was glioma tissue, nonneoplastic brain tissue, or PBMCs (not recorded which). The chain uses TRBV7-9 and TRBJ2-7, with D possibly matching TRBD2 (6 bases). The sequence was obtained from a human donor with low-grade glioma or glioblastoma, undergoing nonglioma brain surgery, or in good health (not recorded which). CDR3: CASSFTSTSEQYF. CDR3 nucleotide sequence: TGTGCCAGCAGCTTCACTAGCACGAGCGAGCAGTACTTC.